Below are 26 T cell receptor beta chains sequenced from a single sample in a study of T cell responses to AZD1222 COVID-19 vaccine. TCRdb's table, derived via immunoSEQ multiplex PCR, lists solely in-frame clones and lacks some. The data hold some 120,000 clones, with more than 85% observed a single time. The sequencing here drew on peripheral blood, taken on day 0 of AZD1222 vaccination. The receptors were gathered from an adult in good health.

The chain joins TRBV7-8 to TRBJ1-6; D is perhaps TRBD1 (6 bases). The CDR3 totals 15 residues. CDR1 is SGHVS, CDR2 FQNEAQ, per germline. V was pared by 1 base and J by 6 bases, with 10 bases between. The CDR3 DNA reads as TGTGCCAGCAGCTTAGAGGCAGGGGTTAATTCACCCCTCCACTTT. Amino acids: CASSLEAGVNSPLHF.

This chain uses TRBV6-6 with TRBJ1-1; tentative D call: TRBD1 (6 bases). V was pared by 5 bases and J by 7 bases, with 14 bases between. Germline-derived CDR1 and CDR2 are MNHNY and SVGAGI (reference sequence). This CDR3 has 13 amino acids. The chain's CDR3 is CASSQGSGSEAFF. In DNA, the CDR3 is TGTGCCAGCAGTCAGGGGTCGGGGAGTGAAGCTTTCTTT.

CDR3 sequence (DNA): TGCGCCAGCAGCCCCCAGGGTTCCTACGAGCAGTACTTC. It yields the protein CASSPQGSYEQYF. The chain carries TRBV4-1 and TRBJ2-7; TRBD1 is a possible D gene (5 bases). The CDR3 is made up of 13 amino acids. Per the germline V gene, CDR1 is MGHRA and CDR2 is YSYEKL. V shed 4 bases and J shed 1 base, with 8 bases lying between them.

CDR3 bases: TGTGCCAGTAACGTCCCCCCCGTCGACAGGGCGAGAAGGACTGAAGCTTTCTTT. It is translated as CASNVPPVDRARRTEAFF. The V gene is TRBV19, the J gene TRBJ1-1, with TRBD1 identical over 7 bases. J gave up 5 bases and V 7 bases, and 22 bases lay outside the gene matches. Germline CDR1 is LNHDA and CDR2 is SQIVND (reference sequence). CDR3 length: 18 residues. Combining the CDR3 with reference TRBV19 and TRBJ1-1 gives the whole variable domain DGGITQSPKYLFRKEGQNVTLSCEQNLNHDAMYWYRQDPGQGLRLIYYSQIVNDFQKGDIAEGYSVSREKKESFPLTVTSAQKNPTAFYLCASNVPPVDRARRTEAFFGQGTRLTVV.

The CDR3 nucleotides are TGCGCCAGCAGCTTGGCCGCGACAGGGGAGGAAAAACTGTTTTTT. Translation: CASSLAATGEEKLFF. This sequence joins TRBV5-1 and TRBJ1-4; 8 positions match TRBD1. CDR1 is SGHRS, CDR2 YFSETQ, per germline. There are 15 residues in the CDR3. V trimming: 0 bases; J trimming: 8 bases; junction bases outside the gene matches: 6.

V and J are TRBV4-1 and TRBJ2-7; the D gene is possibly TRBD1 (6 bases). V lost 1 base and J lost 1, with 17 bases in between. The CDR3 spans 17 residues. From germline, CDR1 is MGHRA and CDR2 YSYEKL. The CDR3 loop is CASSQVISGQQSYEQYF. The CDR3 bases are TGCGCCAGCAGCCAAGTTATCTCCGGACAGCAGTCCTACGAGCAGTACTTC.

This clone was recorded only once. V is TRBV5-1 and J is TRBJ2-7, with 10 bases matching TRBD2. Trimming took 3 bases from V and 4 from J; bases not matched to a gene: 4. Germline V gives CDR1 SGHRS, CDR2 YFSETQ. This CDR3 spans 14 amino acids. The CDR3 DNA is TGCGCCAGCAGCTCAACTAGCGGGGCTTACGAGCAGTACTTC. Residues: CASSSTSGAYEQYF.

This sequence joins TRBV2 and TRBJ2-5; D not resolved. V lost 7 bases and J lost 1, with 10 bases in between. The CDR3 has 13 residues. The germline CDR1 and CDR2 sequences are SNHLY and FYNNEI. This CDR3 reads CASNRNFQETQYF. The CDR3 region has the DNA TGTGCCAGCAATCGGAATTTCCAAGAGACCCAGTACTTC.

This chain uses TRBV10-3 with TRBJ1-2; D is undetermined. CDR3 length equals 17 residues. V was shortened by 3 bases and J by 0 bases, with 17 bases between the two germline ends. The germline V gene has CDR1 ENHRY and CDR2 SYGVKD. CDR3 sequence: CAISERHDRASNYGYTF. The DNA for the CDR3 is TGTGCCATCAGTGAACGACACGATCGAGCTTCTAACTATGGCTACACCTTC.

The V call is TRBV19, the J call TRBJ1-3; no definite D call. The CDR3 spans 15 residues. Trimming left V 2 bases short and J 0 bases short, with 8 bases between. The germline CDR1 and CDR2 sequences are LNHDA and SQIVND (reference sequence). The CDR3 DNA is TGTGCCAGTAGTATAAGAGAGGACTCTGGAAACACCATATATTTT. This encodes CASSIREDSGNTIYF.

For the CDR3, the DNA is TGCGCCAGCAGCCTCAGACCGGGACAGGGCATGAACACTGAAGCTTTCTTT. Encoded protein: CASSLRPGQGMNTEAFF. J is TRBJ1-1 and V is TRBV5-1; 9 bases align to TRBD1. V lost 4 bases, J lost 0 bases, and 10 bases stayed unmatched. The CDR3 contains 17 residues. Germline V gives CDR1 SGHRS, CDR2 YFSETQ.

The CDR3 region is CASSYSWTGHTGELFF. The CDR3 DNA follows: TGTGCCAGCAGTTACTCCTGGACAGGGCACACCGGGGAGCTGTTTTTT. This chain uses TRBV6-5 with TRBJ2-2; 8 nucleotides align to TRBD1. CDR1 is MNHEY, CDR2 SVGAGI, per germline. This CDR3 comprises 16 residues. V gave up 0 bases and J gave up 3 bases; unmatched junction bases: 3.

The V gene is TRBV5-4, the J gene TRBJ1-2; 9 bases map to TRBD1. The trim removed 4 bases at V and 6 bases at J, leaving 7 bases unmatched. CDR3 length: 14 amino acids. The V gene's germline CDR1 is SGHNT and CDR2 YYREEE (reference sequence). CDR3 nucleotide sequence: TGTGCCAGCAGCGGGGGGACAGGGCGTAATGGCTACACCTTC. Residues: CASSGGTGRNGYTF.

The V and J genes are TRBV7-9 and TRBJ1-3; D is undetermined. The germline CDR1 and CDR2 sequences are SEHNR and FQNEAQ (reference sequence). CDR3 length: 18 residues. V was trimmed by 5 bases and J by 1 base, leaving 21 bases between them. This chain's CDR3 is CASSALPTRSPSGNTIYF. In nucleotides, the CDR3 is TGTGCCAGCAGCGCCCTCCCGACGCGGAGCCCATCTGGAAACACCATATATTTT.

This chain connects TRBV27 to TRBJ1-2, with TRBD1 as a possible D gene (5 bases). Germline CDR1 and CDR2: MNHEY and SMNVEV (reference sequence). This CDR3 has 13 amino acids. Trimming left V 5 bases short and J 4 bases short, with 11 bases between. CDR3 nucleotides: TGTGCCAGCAGTATCAGACAGTCCTATGGCTACACCTTC. Amino acid sequence: CASSIRQSYGYTF.

The gene calls are TRBV15 and TRBJ1-4, with D unresolved. There are 17 residues in the CDR3. With 5 bases removed from V and 1 base from J, the gap between germline ends came to 17 bases. CDR1 is LNHNV and CDR2 is YYDKDF in the germline V gene (reference sequence). This CDR3 is CATSGRISIQTNEKLFF. The CDR3 coding sequence is TGTGCCACCAGCGGGCGGATATCTATACAAACTAATGAAAAACTGTTTTTT.

The chain has TRBV6-5 and TRBJ2-1; either TRBD1 or TRBD2 may supply D (7 bases each). Trimming removed 2 bases at V and 6 bases at J, with 11 bases between. The CDR3 covers 14 residues. Germline CDR1 reads MNHEY; CDR2 reads SVGAGI. In DNA form, the CDR3 reads TGTGCCAGCAGTTACGGCAGGGGGGGCAATGAGCAGTTCTTC. Residues: CASSYGRGGNEQFF.

This chain joins TRBV5-1 and TRBJ1-3, with TRBD1 as a possible D gene (5 bases). The V end lost 4 bases, the J end lost 2 bases, and 10 bases lay between the germline ends. From germline, CDR1 is SGHRS and CDR2 YFSETQ. This CDR3 spans 14 amino acids. The CDR3 bases are TGCGCCAGCAGCACCGGGACGGCTGGAAACACCATATATTTT. It yields the protein CASSTGTAGNTIYF. The variable domain in full, completed from reference TRBV5-1 and TRBJ1-3, reads KAGVTQTPRYLIKTRGQQVTLSCSPISGHRSVSWYQQTPGQGLQFLFEYFSETQRNKGNFPGRFSGRQFSNSRSEMNVSTLELGDSALYLCASSTGTAGNTIYFGEGSWLTVV.

The chain combines TRBV10-3 with TRBJ1-1; D is perhaps TRBD1 (6 bases). The germline V gene encodes CDR1 ENHRY and CDR2 SYGVKD. The V gene lost 4 bases and the J gene lost 0 bases, with 9 bases spanning the gap. The CDR3 runs 14 residues. The DNA for the CDR3 is TGTGCCATCAGTGTTACAGGGATGAACACTGAAGCTTTCTTT. Translating it yields CAISVTGMNTEAFF.

V and J are TRBV6-6 and TRBJ1-3; D unresolved. Trimming took off 5 bases at V and 0 bases at J, with 26 bases between the two ends. This CDR3 has 20 amino acids. Germline V lookup: CDR1 MNHNY, CDR2 SVGAGI (reference sequence). Written as DNA, the CDR3 is TGTGCCAGCAGTCCCTTTAGAGCCCGGGTCGCCACTCTCTCTGGAAACACCATATATTTT. As protein: CASSPFRARVATLSGNTIYF.

The chain employs TRBV20-1 and TRBJ1-2; D remains unclear. The CDR3 spans 11 residues. CDR1 and CDR2 (germline): DFQATT, SNEGSKA (reference sequence). V was pared by 3 bases and J by 5 bases, with 7 bases between. The chain's CDR3 is CSASGSYGYTF. The CDR3 DNA reads as TGCAGTGCTAGCGGGAGTTATGGCTACACCTTC.

The chain carries TRBV7-9 and TRBJ2-5; 13 positions agree with TRBD2. CDR1 and CDR2 from the germline V gene are SEHNR and FQNEAQ (reference sequence). This CDR3 spans 16 amino acids. V was clipped by 5 bases and J by 11 bases; unmatched bases: 14. The CDR3: CASSPKARLAGGVQYF. The CDR3 coding sequence is TGTGCCAGCAGCCCAAAAGCACGACTAGCGGGGGGCGTTCAGTACTTC.

In this sample, this clone turned up once. The V gene is TRBV6-5, the J gene TRBJ1-2, with 7 bases fitting TRBD1. CDR1 and CDR2 (germline): MNHEY, SVGAGI. The junction had 6 bases not matched to a gene; V was cut back by 5 bases and J by 6 bases. The CDR3 runs to 13 residues. The CDR3: CASSRTGVDGYTF. The CDR3 nucleotides read TGTGCCAGCAGTCGCACAGGGGTAGATGGCTACACCTTC.

Regarding this clone: Other DNA sequences in this sample translate to the same CDR3. Written as DNA, the CDR3 is TGCGCCAGCAGCTTGGGGGCAACTAATGAAAAACTGTTTTTT. Its translation: CASSLGATNEKLFF. This sequence joins TRBV5-1 and TRBJ1-4, with D uncertain. Germline V gives CDR1 SGHRS, CDR2 YFSETQ. The CDR3 runs to 14 residues. The V gene lost 0 bases and the J gene lost 0 bases, with 3 bases spanning the gap.

The chain uses TRBV11-3 and TRBJ2-2; D remains unclear. CDR1 is SGHNT and CDR2 is YENEEA in the germline V gene. CDR3 length: 13 amino acids. V was shortened by 4 bases and J by 5 bases, with 8 bases between the two germline ends. CDR3: CASSSLGTGELFF. The DNA of the CDR3 is TGTGCCAGCAGCTCCCTTGGAACCGGGGAGCTGTTTTTT.

This clone has just one count. The chain carries TRBV19 and TRBJ1-2; D call uncertain. With 4 bases removed from V and 3 bases from J, the gap between germline ends came to 9 bases. The germline CDR1 and CDR2 sequences are LNHDA and SQIVND (reference sequence). The CDR3 extends over 13 amino acids. The CDR3 nucleotides are TGTGCCAGTAGTAGGAGGGTGGACTATGGCTACACCTTC. It is translated as CASSRRVDYGYTF.